The text below deals with one T cell receptor (beta chain). All enrollees were roughly 18 to 89 years old and from about 24 US areas. Participants were placed into cohorts based on the clinical history they reported. This entry comes from a study of blood T cell repertoires in COVID-19. The overall study: Specimens from acute and convalescent COVID-19 originated in the United States, Italy and Spain.

Clones were read by immunoSEQ multiplex PCR, and TCRdb kept only the in-frame ones, dropping some. The sample lists over 350,000 clones; roughly 89% were seen once. This CDR3 has 13 amino acids. V was trimmed by 5 bases and J by 5 bases, leaving 12 bases between them. Germline values: CDR1 SNHLY, CDR2 FYNNEI. This receptor was taken from a woman in her forties or fifties who had recovered from COVID-19. Sequences were obtained from PBMCs or T cells enriched from blood (not recorded which). V and J are TRBV2 and TRBJ1-1; no reliable D call. As DNA, the CDR3 is TGTGCCAGCAGTTTTGGGCCCGGAACTGAAGCTTTCTTT. This sequence encodes CASSFGPGTEAFF.